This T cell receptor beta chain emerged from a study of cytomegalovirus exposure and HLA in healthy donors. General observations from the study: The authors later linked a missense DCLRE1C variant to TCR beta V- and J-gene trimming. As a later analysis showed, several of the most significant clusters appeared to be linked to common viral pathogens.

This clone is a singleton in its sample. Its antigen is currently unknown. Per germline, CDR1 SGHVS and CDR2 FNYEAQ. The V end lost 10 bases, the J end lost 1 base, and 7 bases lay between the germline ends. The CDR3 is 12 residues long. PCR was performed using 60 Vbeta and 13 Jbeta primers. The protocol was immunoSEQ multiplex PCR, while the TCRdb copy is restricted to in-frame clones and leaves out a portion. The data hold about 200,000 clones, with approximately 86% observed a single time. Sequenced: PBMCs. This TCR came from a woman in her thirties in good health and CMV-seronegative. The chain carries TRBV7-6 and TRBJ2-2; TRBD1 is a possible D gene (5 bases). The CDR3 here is CATQENTGELFF. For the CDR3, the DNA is TGTGCCACACAGGAGAACACCGGGGAGCTGTTTTTT.